This T cell receptor (beta chain) appears in the sequencing data of a study of blood T cell repertoires in COVID-19. Study summary: Researchers got acute and convalescent COVID-19 samples from the United States, Italy and Spain. T cells, B-cell-depleted T cells, or PBMCs supplied cDNA or gDNA.

In the original workflow: Reference gene primer amplification gave nucleated cell count estimates. Produced via immunoSEQ multiplex PCR; TCRdb's table is partial and in-frame only. D and trimming were read from the DNA, whereas the V and J calls and clone size are those reported in that table. This table has about 81,000 clones, roughly nine tenths appearing once. The sample taken for sequencing was peripheral blood. This clonotype originated in a woman aged 45-60 years in a cohort sampled during active COVID-19.

The CDR3 loop reads CASQSPAGGGTDTQYF. Written as DNA, the CDR3 is TGTGCCAGCCAGTCCCCAGCGGGGGGAGGGACAGATACGCAGTATTTT. The chain combines TRBV2 with TRBJ2-3; 9 positions agree with TRBD2. Germline CDR1 reads SNHLY; CDR2 reads FYNNEI. V lost 8 bases and J lost 3; bases outside the gene matches: 12. This CDR3 region has 16 residues.